The 13 T cell receptor beta chains below come from one sample, sequenced in a study of blood T cell repertoires in COVID-19. Data came from immunoSEQ multiplex PCR; TCRdb stores just in-frame clones and leaves some out. Of a few hundred thousand clones listed, approximately 90% were seen once; the top ten hold over 9.5%. The sequenced material came from peripheral blood. These receptor sequences come from a woman in her forties or fifties with COVID-19, enrolled during active disease.

The chain carries TRBV19 and TRBJ2-5; 8 nucleotides line up with TRBD1. The CDR3 contains 13 residues. V gave up 6 bases and J gave up 3 bases; unmatched junction bases: 3. The germline V gene encodes CDR1 LNHDA and CDR2 SQIVND (reference sequence). Here the CDR3 reads CASSGQGKETQYF. The CDR3 region has the DNA TGTGCCAGTAGCGGACAGGGAAAAGAGACCCAGTACTTC.

V gene TRBV29-1 combines with J gene TRBJ2-1; weak D call: TRBD2 (6 bases). The germline V gene encodes CDR1 SQVTM and CDR2 ANQGSEA. The CDR3 extends over 12 amino acids. V lost 7 bases to trimming and J lost 10 bases, with 17 bases between them. CDR3 bases: TGCAGCGGGAAGGAAGCCGGGGGAGAGCAGTTCTTC. Its translation: CSGKEAGGEQFF.

This sequence joins TRBV18 and TRBJ2-1, with D perhaps matching TRBD2 (6 bases). In germline, CDR1 is KGHSH, CDR2 LQKENI. This CDR3 region has 13 residues. V lost 4 bases and J 6 bases, leaving 10 bases between the germline ends. The CDR3 is CASSQGLSNEQFF. The CDR3 DNA reads TGTGCCAGCTCACAGGGACTTTCCAATGAGCAGTTCTTC.

This rearrangement joins TRBV9 to TRBJ2-1; 9 nucleotides align to TRBD2. This CDR3 is built from 15 residues. CDR1 is SGDLS, CDR2 YYNGEE, per germline. The V segment lost 6 bases and the J segment 2 bases; nucleotides outside the gene matches: 6. The CDR3 DNA follows: TGTGCCAGCACCTCTAGCGGGGAGCCCTACAATGAGCAGTTCTTC. It encodes CASTSSGEPYNEQFF.

This sequence joins TRBV2 and TRBJ2-7; 8 positions match TRBD2. V was pared by 5 bases and J by 1 base, with 7 bases of the junction left unmatched. The CDR3 length is 15 residues. CDR1 and CDR2 from the germline V gene are SNHLY and FYNNEI. The DNA for the CDR3 is TGTGCCAGCAGTCCCGAGCGGGGGCTGTCCTACGAGCAGTACTTC. It encodes CASSPERGLSYEQYF.

The chain uses TRBV7-2 and TRBJ1-2; D is unclear. In germline, CDR1 is SGHTA, CDR2 FQGNSA. This CDR3 region has 13 residues. Trimming pared 5 bases from V and 6 bases from J, leaving 13 bases between. The CDR3 DNA reads as TGTGCCAGCAGCCGGACCGGGAGCGATGGCTACACCTTC. Its protein is CASSRTGSDGYTF.

This sequence joins TRBV6-5 and TRBJ1-1; D ambiguous. This CDR3 contains 12 residues. The germline CDR1 and CDR2 sequences are MNHEY and SVGAGI. In nucleotides, the CDR3 is TGTGCGGCAGGTGCCATGAACACTGAAGCTTTCTTT. Its protein product is CAAGAMNTEAFF.

This rearrangement joins TRBV5-4 to TRBJ2-7, with 7 bases aligning to TRBD1. J lost 1 base, V lost 5 bases, and 9 bases had no gene match. The CDR3 contains 15 residues. The germline V gene has CDR1 SGHNT and CDR2 YYREEE (reference sequence). The CDR3 spells CASSQDHRGSYEQYF. In DNA form, the CDR3 reads TGTGCCAGCAGTCAAGATCACAGGGGTTCCTACGAGCAGTACTTC.

The chain combines TRBV6-5 with TRBJ1-6; no firm D call. The germline V and J ends were trimmed by 6 bases and 5 bases, with 11 bases remaining between them. Germline assignment: CDR1 MNHEY and CDR2 SVGAGI. This CDR3 spans 14 amino acids. In nucleotides, the CDR3 is TGTGCCAGCAGGTCCACAGTGGATAATTCACCCCTCCACTTT. Its translation: CASRSTVDNSPLHF.

The chain employs TRBV9 and TRBJ2-3; tentatively, D is TRBD2 (7 bases). CDR1 is SGDLS, CDR2 YYNGEE, per germline. Trimming pared 4 bases from V and 4 bases from J, leaving 16 bases between. The CDR3 totals 15 residues. CDR3 residues: CASSPGKGGADTQYF. CDR3 DNA sequence: TGTGCCAGCAGCCCTGGGAAGGGGGGGGCAGATACGCAGTATTTT.

The CDR3 reads CAWSGWGQGAGNTIYF. The CDR3 DNA follows: TGTGCCTGGAGTGGCTGGGGACAGGGAGCTGGAAACACCATATATTTT. The rearrangement joins TRBV30 to TRBJ1-3, with TRBD1 identical over 9 bases. Germline values: CDR1 GTSNPN, CDR2 SVGIG (reference sequence). V gave up 1 base and J gave up 2 bases; unmatched junction bases: 6. This CDR3 has 16 amino acids. Variable domain in full (rest from reference TRBV30 and TRBJ1-3): SQTIHQWPATLVQPVGSPLSLECTVEGTSNPNLYWYRQAAGRGLQLLFYSVGIGQISSEVPQNLSASRPQDRQFILSSKKLLLSDSGFYLCAWSGWGQGAGNTIYFGEGSWLTVV.

The genes are TRBV7-9 and TRBJ2-7; a weak D match, TRBD1 (6 bases). The CDR3 sequence is 14 residues long. CDR1 SEHNR and CDR2 FQNEAQ come from the germline V gene (reference sequence). V lost 8 bases and J 0 bases, leaving 14 bases between the germline ends. CDR3 DNA sequence: TGTGCCAGCGTGCGGACAGCGTACTCCTACGAGCAGTACTTC. This sequence encodes CASVRTAYSYEQYF.

J is TRBJ2-1 and V is TRBV9; TRBD2 aligns across 9 bases. V lost 1 base, J lost 4 bases, and 3 bases stayed unmatched. The CDR3 runs 15 residues. Germline V gene lookup returns CDR1 SGDLS and CDR2 YYNGEE. This chain's CDR3 is CASSVSGGIYNEQFF. The CDR3 coding sequence is TGTGCCAGCAGCGTAAGCGGGGGGATTTACAATGAGCAGTTCTTC. The variable domain in full, completed from reference TRBV9 and TRBJ2-1, reads DSGVTQTPKHLITATGQRVTLRCSPRSGDLSVYWYQQSLDQGLQFLIQYYNGEERAKGNILERFSAQQFPDLHSELNLSSLELGDSALYFCASSVSGGIYNEQFFGPGTRLTVL.